The T cell receptor (beta chain) under discussion was sequenced for a study of T cells in Graves' hyperthyroidism and ophthalmopathy. In the study overall: Peripheral blood draws took place at initial diagnosis, ahead of any treatment. Study outcomes and limitations: Most thyroid clonotypes with frequency above 0.001 were detected in blood.

The J segment lost 4 bases and the V segment lost 3 bases, leaving 3 bases of the junction unmatched. The CDR3 totals 14 residues. In this sample, this clonotype turned up many times. What it binds is unknown. It was RNA transcripts that yielded the amplified TCR beta CDR3 regions. Initially, a first-round RT-PCR of the TCR CDR3 employed the HTBI primer set. A single record per CDR3 protein comes from TCRdb applying MiXCR to the multiplex PCR reads. The sample has 300,000 to 400,000 distinct CDR3 sequences; 21% are singletons. Absence of ophthalmopathy progression within 18 months defined stable Graves' hyperthyroidism.

The TCR comes from a woman between 45 and 65 years old with Graves' hyperthyroidism. The rearrangement uses TRBV12-3 or TRBV12-4 and TRBJ2-5, with 9 bases identical to TRBD1. The sample taken for sequencing was blood. The CDR3 bases are TGTGCCAGCAGTTTGAACAGGGGGCGAGAGACCCAGTACTTC. It specifies CASSLNRGRETQYF.